These T cell receptor beta chains were read from a single sample in a study of cytomegalovirus exposure and HLA in healthy donors. Here immunoSEQ multiplex PCR was the method, and the copy in TCRdb shows in-frame clones only, minus some. Here the sample spans roughly 93,000 clones, about 80% being singletons. Sequenced: PBMCs. These receptors were taken from a man aged 25-45 years in good health and CMV-seronegative. Both conserved end residues are part of each CDR3. Fields, in order: D gene, V gene, clone size, J gene, CDR3 DNA, CDR3 protein. D genes are given only for firm matches. Part of the rows lack a size; the others show once, few, many or a class for expanded clones.

d_call: TRBD2; v_call: TRBV27; clone_size: -; j_call: TRBJ2-3; cdr3_nt: TGTGCCAGCAGTTTTGCCCGGGAGGGCCTCGCAGATACGCAGTATTTT; cdr3_aa: CASSFAREGLADTQYF
d_call: -; v_call: TRBV9; clone_size: once; j_call: TRBJ2-7; cdr3_nt: TGTGCCAGCAGCGCAGACTTAGGACACTACGAGCAGTACTTC; cdr3_aa: CASSADLGHYEQYF
d_call: TRBD1; v_call: TRBV11-3; clone_size: -; j_call: TRBJ1-1; cdr3_nt: TGTGCCAGCAGCAGACGCGGGACAGTCACTGAAGCTTTCTTT; cdr3_aa: CASSRRGTVTEAFF
d_call: -; v_call: TRBV10-3; clone_size: -; j_call: TRBJ2-3; cdr3_nt: TGTGCCACCGACTGGCTCACAGATACGCAGTATTTT; cdr3_aa: CATDWLTDTQYF
d_call: TRBD2; v_call: TRBV6-6; clone_size: few; j_call: TRBJ2-1; cdr3_nt: TGTGCCAGCAGGAGACTAGCGGGAGTTATCGACAATGAGCAGTTCTTC; cdr3_aa: CASRRLAGVIDNEQFF
d_call: -; v_call: TRBV6-1; clone_size: -; j_call: TRBJ1-4; cdr3_nt: TGTGCCAGCAGTGAAGTAGTTGGGCAGGGCGCGGAAAAACTGTTTTTT; cdr3_aa: CASSEVVGQGAEKLFF
d_call: -; v_call: TRBV29-1; clone_size: once; j_call: TRBJ2-7; cdr3_nt: TGCAGCGTTGCTAGTTGGTACGAGCAGTACTTC; cdr3_aa: CSVASWYEQYF
d_call: -; v_call: TRBV5-1; clone_size: -; j_call: TRBJ2-3; cdr3_nt: TGCGCCAGCAGCCCCTACAGGGACAGCACAGATACGCAGTATTTT; cdr3_aa: CASSPYRDSTDTQYF
d_call: TRBD2; v_call: TRBV4-3; clone_size: -; j_call: TRBJ2-5; cdr3_nt: TGCGCCAGCAGTCTGAGACTAGCGGGGGTCCAAGAGACCCAGTACTTC; cdr3_aa: CASSLRLAGVQETQYF
d_call: -; v_call: TRBV10-1; clone_size: once; j_call: TRBJ1-1; cdr3_nt: TGCGCCAGCAGCGGACAGAGAAACACTGAAGCTTTCTTT; cdr3_aa: CASSGQRNTEAFF
d_call: -; v_call: TRBV23-1; clone_size: -; j_call: TRBJ1-2; cdr3_nt: TGCGCCAATCCCCGGGTGGCCGGGAACTATGGCTACACCTTC; cdr3_aa: CANPRVAGNYGYTF
d_call: -; v_call: TRBV21-1; clone_size: -; j_call: TRBJ1-1; cdr3_nt: TGTGCCAGCAGCACTCAACTTCGGGGGACGGCTGAAGCTTTCTTT; cdr3_aa: CASSTQLRGTAEAFF
d_call: TRBD1; v_call: TRBV7-9; clone_size: -; j_call: TRBJ2-7; cdr3_nt: TGTGCCAGCAGCTTAGGGGGGACAGGGGACTACGAGCAGTACTTC; cdr3_aa: CASSLGGTGDYEQYF
d_call: -; v_call: TRBV30; clone_size: -; j_call: TRBJ1-4; cdr3_nt: TGTGCCTGGAGTGTCGGCCAGGGAAATGAAAAACTGTTTTTT; cdr3_aa: CAWSVGQGNEKLFF
d_call: TRBD1; v_call: TRBV9; clone_size: once; j_call: TRBJ1-6; cdr3_nt: TGTGCCAGCAGCGGAGGGACAGGGGGCAATTCACCCCTCCACTTT; cdr3_aa: CASSGGTGGNSPLHF
d_call: -; v_call: TRBV7-2; clone_size: -; j_call: TRBJ2-5; cdr3_nt: TGTGCCAGCATCCGAAGGACCGGGGAGAAGACCCAGTACTTC; cdr3_aa: CASIRRTGEKTQYF
d_call: TRBD1; v_call: TRBV6-5; clone_size: -; j_call: TRBJ1-2; cdr3_nt: TGTGCCAGCACCGCACAGGGGGCGAAATTAGGCTACACCTTC; cdr3_aa: CASTAQGAKLGYTF
d_call: TRBD2; v_call: TRBV5-1; clone_size: -; j_call: TRBJ2-1; cdr3_nt: TGCGCCAGCAGCTTGGGACTAGCGGAAGTCAATGAGCAGTTCTTC; cdr3_aa: CASSLGLAEVNEQFF
d_call: TRBD1; v_call: TRBV5-1; clone_size: once; j_call: TRBJ1-3; cdr3_nt: TGCGCCAGCAGCTTGGAAGGGACAGGGCTGTTCGGGGACACCATATATTTT; cdr3_aa: CASSLEGTGLFGDTIYF
d_call: -; v_call: TRBV5-4; clone_size: -; j_call: TRBJ1-1; cdr3_nt: TGTGCCAGCAGCCCCCTGAGTTTACACACTGAAGCTTTCTTT; cdr3_aa: CASSPLSLHTEAFF
d_call: -; v_call: TRBV30; clone_size: -; j_call: TRBJ2-7; cdr3_nt: TGTGCCTGGGCAGGGCGCAACGAGCAGTACTTC; cdr3_aa: CAWAGRNEQYF
d_call: TRBD2; v_call: TRBV6-4; clone_size: -; j_call: TRBJ2-3; cdr3_nt: TGTGCCAGCAGTGAAGGCGGGGGGGCCGTAGATACGCAGTATTTT; cdr3_aa: CASSEGGGAVDTQYF
d_call: TRBD1; v_call: TRBV5-6; clone_size: -; j_call: TRBJ2-7; cdr3_nt: TGTGCCAGCAGCTCCGGACAGGAGCTCTACGAGCAGTACTTC; cdr3_aa: CASSSGQELYEQYF
d_call: TRBD1; v_call: TRBV5-1; clone_size: -; j_call: TRBJ2-2; cdr3_nt: TGCGCCAGCAGCTTAGGACAGGGGCCCACCGGGGAGCTGTTTTTT; cdr3_aa: CASSLGQGPTGELFF
d_call: TRBD1; v_call: TRBV5-1; clone_size: once; j_call: TRBJ2-3; cdr3_nt: TGCGCCAGCAGCTTTAGAACAGGGGGCTCGGATACGCAGTATTTT; cdr3_aa: CASSFRTGGSDTQYF
d_call: -; v_call: TRBV30; clone_size: -; j_call: TRBJ2-1; cdr3_nt: TGTGCCTGGGCCACTAGTAGCTACAATGAGCAGTTCTTC; cdr3_aa: CAWATSSYNEQFF
d_call: -; v_call: TRBV19; clone_size: few; j_call: TRBJ1-6; cdr3_nt: TGTGCCAGTAGTCCTAAACTGAATTCACCCCTCCACTTT; cdr3_aa: CASSPKLNSPLHF
d_call: TRBD1; v_call: TRBV5-4; clone_size: -; j_call: TRBJ1-2; cdr3_nt: TGTGCCAGCAGCTTGGCACAGGGGGCGGGGGGCTACACCTTC; cdr3_aa: CASSLAQGAGGYTF
d_call: TRBD1; v_call: TRBV7-9; clone_size: -; j_call: TRBJ2-7; cdr3_nt: TGTGCCAGCAGCTCATTTCAGGGGGAAGTTGACGAGCAGTACTTC; cdr3_aa: CASSSFQGEVDEQYF
d_call: TRBD1; v_call: TRBV7-2; clone_size: -; j_call: TRBJ1-2; cdr3_nt: TGTGCCAGCAGCTTAGTCCCAGGACAGGACTATGGCTACACCTTC; cdr3_aa: CASSLVPGQDYGYTF
d_call: TRBD1; v_call: TRBV6-6; clone_size: -; j_call: TRBJ2-7; cdr3_nt: TGTGCCAGCAGTTACCCCGGGACAGCAAACTACGAGCAGTACTTC; cdr3_aa: CASSYPGTANYEQYF
d_call: -; v_call: TRBV4-2; clone_size: once; j_call: TRBJ2-1; cdr3_nt: TGTGCCAGCAGCCAAGAAAGGGCCCTCTACGACACAGGGCAGTTCTTC; cdr3_aa: CASSQERALYDTGQFF
d_call: TRBD2; v_call: TRBV5-1; clone_size: -; j_call: TRBJ2-7; cdr3_nt: TGCGCCAGCAGCTTGGTGCTAGCGGGAGCCGCGAGGAGCTACGAGCAGTACTTC; cdr3_aa: CASSLVLAGAARSYEQYF
d_call: -; v_call: TRBV18; clone_size: -; j_call: TRBJ1-4; cdr3_nt: TGTGCCAGCTCACCAGGGCCTGAAAAACTGTTTTTT; cdr3_aa: CASSPGPEKLFF
d_call: TRBD1; v_call: TRBV30; clone_size: -; j_call: TRBJ1-1; cdr3_nt: TGTGCCTGGAGAGTAATTGGGACAGGCCCTGAAGCTTTCTTT; cdr3_aa: CAWRVIGTGPEAFF